This T cell receptor beta chain emerged from a study of monozygotic twins with inflammatory bowel disease. Germline V gene lookup returns CDR1 DFQATT and CDR2 SNEGSKA (reference sequence). The CDR3 loop spans 15 amino acids. TCRdb reanalyzed the 5' RACE reads, giving one entry per CDR3 protein sequence and no DNA. Recorded for this sample: 350,000 to 500,000 distinct CDR3 sequences. This chain uses TRBV20-1 with TRBJ2-1; TCRdb reports TRBD2, a call that lacks DNA to check it against. The receptor's source is a human donor with ulcerative colitis or Crohn's disease, or a healthy co-twin of an affected twin (not recorded which). Sequenced material: blood. This CDR3 is CSARGLAGAYNEQFF.